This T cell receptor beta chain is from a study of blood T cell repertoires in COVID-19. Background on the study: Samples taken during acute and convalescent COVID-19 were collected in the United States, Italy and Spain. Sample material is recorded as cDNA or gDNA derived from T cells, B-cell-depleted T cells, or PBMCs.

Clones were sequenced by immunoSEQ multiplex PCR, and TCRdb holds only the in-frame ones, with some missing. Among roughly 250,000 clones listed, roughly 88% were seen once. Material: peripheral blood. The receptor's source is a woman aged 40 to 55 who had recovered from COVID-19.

CDR3 sequence (DNA): TGTGCCAGCAGTGAAAGAGTACTCACAGAGACCCAGTACTTC. Its translation: CASSERVLTETQYF. The V gene is TRBV6-1, the J gene TRBJ2-5; D unclear. Trimming left V 2 bases short and J 4 bases short, with 11 bases between. CDR3 length: 14 residues. Per germline, CDR1 MNHNS and CDR2 SASEGT.